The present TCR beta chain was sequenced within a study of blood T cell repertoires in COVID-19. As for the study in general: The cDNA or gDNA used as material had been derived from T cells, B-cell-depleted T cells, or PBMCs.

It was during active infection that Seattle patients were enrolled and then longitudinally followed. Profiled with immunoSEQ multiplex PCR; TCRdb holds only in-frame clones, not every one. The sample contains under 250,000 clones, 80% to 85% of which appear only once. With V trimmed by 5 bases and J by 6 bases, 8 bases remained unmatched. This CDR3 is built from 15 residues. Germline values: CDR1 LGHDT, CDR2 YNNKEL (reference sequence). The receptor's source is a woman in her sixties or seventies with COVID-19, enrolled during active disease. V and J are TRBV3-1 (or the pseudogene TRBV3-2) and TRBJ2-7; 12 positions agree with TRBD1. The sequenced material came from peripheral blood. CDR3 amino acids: CASSSRDRGRVEQYF. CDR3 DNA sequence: TGTGCCAGCAGCTCCCGGGACAGGGGGCGAGTCGAGCAGTACTTC.